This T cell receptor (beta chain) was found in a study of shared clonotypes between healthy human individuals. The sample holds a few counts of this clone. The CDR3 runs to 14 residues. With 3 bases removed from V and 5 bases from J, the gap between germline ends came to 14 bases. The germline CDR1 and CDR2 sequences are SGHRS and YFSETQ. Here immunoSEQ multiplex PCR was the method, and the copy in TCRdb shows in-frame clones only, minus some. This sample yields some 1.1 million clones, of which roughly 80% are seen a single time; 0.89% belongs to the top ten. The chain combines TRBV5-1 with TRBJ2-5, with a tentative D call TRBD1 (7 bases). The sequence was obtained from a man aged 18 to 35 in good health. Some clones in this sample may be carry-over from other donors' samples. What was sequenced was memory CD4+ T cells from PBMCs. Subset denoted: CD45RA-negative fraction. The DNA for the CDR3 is TGCGCCAGCAGCTCACAGGGGACTGGGGAGACCCAGTACTTC. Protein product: CASSSQGTGETQYF.